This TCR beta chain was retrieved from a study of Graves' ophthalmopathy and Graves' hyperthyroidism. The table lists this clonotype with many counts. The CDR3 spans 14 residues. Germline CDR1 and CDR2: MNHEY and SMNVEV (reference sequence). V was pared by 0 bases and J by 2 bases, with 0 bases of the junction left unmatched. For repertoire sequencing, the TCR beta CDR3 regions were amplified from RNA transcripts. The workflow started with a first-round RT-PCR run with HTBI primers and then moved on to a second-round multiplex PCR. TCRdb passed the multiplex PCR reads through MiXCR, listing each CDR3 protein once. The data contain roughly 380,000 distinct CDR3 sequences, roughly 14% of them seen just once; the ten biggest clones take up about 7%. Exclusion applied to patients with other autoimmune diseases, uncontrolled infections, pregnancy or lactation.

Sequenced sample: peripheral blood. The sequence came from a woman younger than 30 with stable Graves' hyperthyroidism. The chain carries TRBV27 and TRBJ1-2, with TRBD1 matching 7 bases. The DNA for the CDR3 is TGTGCCAGCAGTTTATCACAGGGGAACTATGGCTACACCTTC. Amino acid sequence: CASSLSQGNYGYTF.